Below are 3 T cell receptor beta chains sequenced from a single sample in a study of beta chain features in type 1 diabetes. Reverse transcription of all isolated RNA meant that expressed TCRB transcripts were sequenced. TCRdb's table, derived via immunoSEQ multiplex PCR, lists solely in-frame clones and lacks some. Of about 140,000 clones listed, approximately 10% are singletons. Input material: central memory CD4+ T cells from blood. These receptors were taken from a woman in her thirties or forties in good health.

There are a few counts of this clone. The DNA for the CDR3 is TGTGCCAGTAGAACCCGACTAGCGGGGGTCGGTGACGGGGAGCTGTTTTTT. The encoded protein is CASRTRLAGVGDGELFF. This rearrangement joins TRBV19 to TRBJ2-2, with 12 positions matching TRBD2. Germline V gene data show CDR1 as LNHDA and CDR2 as SQIVND (reference sequence). This CDR3 spans 17 amino acids. The trim removed 6 bases at V and 7 bases at J, leaving 12 bases unmatched. The full variable domain, completed using reference TRBV19 and TRBJ2-2, is DGGITQSPKYLFRKEGQNVTLSCEQNLNHDAMYWYRQDPGQGLRLIYYSQIVNDFQKGDIAEGYSVSREKKESFPLTVTSAQKNPTAFYLCASRTRLAGVGDGELFFGEGSRLTVL.

V gene TRBV5-1 combines with J gene TRBJ2-2, with 10 bases identical to TRBD1. Looked up from germline, CDR1 is SGHRS and CDR2 is YFSETQ. The CDR3 is 15 residues long. The J segment lost 3 bases and the V segment lost 3 bases, leaving 2 bases of the junction unmatched. The CDR3 DNA follows: TGCGCCAGCAGCTGGGACAGGGGCCACACCGGGGAGCTGTTTTTT. Translated: CASSWDRGHTGELFF. Full variable domain (rest looked up from reference TRBV5-1 and TRBJ2-2): KAGVTQTPRYLIKTRGQQVTLSCSPISGHRSVSWYQQTPGQGLQFLFEYFSETQRNKGNFPGRFSGRQFSNSRSEMNVSTLELGDSALYLCASSWDRGHTGELFFGEGSRLTVL.

CDR3 protein: CASSYSPVLGGEQYF. The CDR3 region has the DNA TGTGCCAGCAGTTACTCTCCGGTATTGGGAGGGGAGCAGTACTTC. The genes are TRBV6-6 and TRBJ2-7; TRBD2 agrees at 7 bases. Germline V gene sequence: CDR1 MNHNY, CDR2 SVGAGI (reference sequence). The CDR3 is 15 residues long. Trimming took 0 bases from V and 7 from J; bases not matched to a gene: 9.